This is a list of T cell receptor beta chains from one sample in a study of human T cells and chemical hapten exposure. One entry per CDR3 protein results from TCRdb running MiXCR on the RACE reads. The sample carries some 38,000 distinct CDR3 sequences, 6% to 7% recorded once. This material consisted of whole blood, taken in connection with sensitization to the hapten diphenylcyclopropenone (DPC). Receptors were obtained from a woman aged 25 to 39 with alopecia areata. Some clones in this sample may be carry-over from other donors' samples. CDR3s include the opening cysteine and the closing phenylalanine or tryptophan. A D gene is named only where the DNA matches it firmly. The size field is filled for only some rows; it gives once, few, many or a size class.

>TRBJ1-6|NA|TRBV5-4|NA
TGTGCCAGCAGCTTGGGTTCCTCACCCCTCCACTTT
CASSLGSSPLHF
>TRBJ2-5|NA|TRBV5-5|many
TGTGCCAGCAGCCACAATGACGCGAGGAAGACCCAGTACTTC
CASSHNDARKTQYF
>TRBJ2-1|NA|TRBV29-1|many
TGCAGCGTCGTGGGTAGCTCCTACAATGAGCAGTTCTTC
CSVVGSSYNEQFF
>TRBJ2-7|NA|TRBV5-6|many
TGTGCCAGCAGCTTGACGGGATCGGGATACGAGCAGTACTTC
CASSLTGSGYEQYF
>TRBJ2-7|TRBD1|TRBV20-1|few
TGCAGTGCTAGAGGGGGACAGGGAGGCTACGAGCAGTACTTC
CSARGGQGGYEQYF
>TRBJ2-7|NA|TRBV7-2|few
TGTGCCAGCAGCCCAGAGTCTACTTATACCTACGAGCAGTACTTC
CASSPESTYTYEQYF
>TRBJ1-1|NA|TRBV6-5|few
TGTGCCAGCAGACCCACACAGGGACGTCTTACTGAAGCTTTCTTT
CASRPTQGRLTEAFF
>TRBJ2-7|NA|TRBV5-6|many
TGTGCCAGCAGCCATTCAGGGGCTCCTACCTACGAGCAGTACTTC
CASSHSGAPTYEQYF
>TRBJ1-6|TRBD1|TRBV3-1|many
TGTGCCAGCAGACCACAGGGGGGGAATTCACCCCTCCACTTT
CASRPQGGNSPLHF
>TRBJ2-6|NA|TRBV12-3/TRBV12-4|many
TGTGCCAGCAGTGCTCGGTTCTCTGGGGCCAACGTCCTGACTTTC
CASSARFSGANVLTF
>TRBJ1-5|NA|TRBV28|NA
TGTGCCAGCAGTTTACGGCGGGCCAGGAGGGCTAATCAGCCCCAGCATTTT
CASSLRRARRANQPQHF
>TRBJ2-1|NA|TRBV2|few
TGTGCCAGCAGTGGGCGTCGGATGGGCAATGAGCAGTTCTTC
CASSGRRMGNEQFF
>TRBJ2-1|TRBD1|TRBV7-2|many
TGTGCCAGCAGCTCCGCCGGGACAGGGGGTTTGCATGAGCAGTTCTTC
CASSSAGTGGLHEQFF
>TRBJ1-6|NA|TRBV9|NA
TGTGCCAGCAGCCCAGAGGGGCAGCGGTCGGGTTCACCCCTCCACTTT
CASSPEGQRSGSPLHF
>TRBJ1-6|NA|TRBV20-1|few
TGCAGTGCTAGAGCGGGGGAGACACCCCTCCACTTT
CSARAGETPLHF
>TRBJ2-3|NA|TRBV27|many
TGTGCCAGCAGTTACCAACAGGGAATGGGAGATACGCAGTATTTT
CASSYQQGMGDTQYF
>TRBJ1-1|NA|TRBV28|many
TGTGCCAGCACCAAATTTAGAGGGCGGCCCAGCGGCACTGAAGCTTTCTTT
CASTKFRGRPSGTEAFF
>TRBJ1-4|TRBD1|TRBV12-3/TRBV12-4|few
TGTGCCAGCAGTCTAAACGGGGGGACAGGGCGCCGTGAAAAACTGTTTTTT
CASSLNGGTGRREKLFF
>TRBJ1-1|NA|TRBV9|few
TGTGCCAGCAGCGTAGCTAGCCAGGGGAACACTGAAGCTTTCTTT
CASSVASQGNTEAFF
>TRBJ2-7|TRBD2|TRBV12-3/TRBV12-4|NA
TGTGCCAGCACCGTAGCGGGTAGTTACGGGGAGCAGTACTTC
CASTVAGSYGEQYF
>TRBJ2-3|NA|TRBV4-2|NA
TGTGCCAGCAGCCAAGATAGTGGCGGGGCCCACACAGATACGCAGTATTTT
CASSQDSGGAHTDTQYF
>TRBJ1-1|NA|TRBV4-3|many
TGCGCCAGCAGCCAAGATCTATGGGGGAAAAGGAACACTGAAGCTTTCTTT
CASSQDLWGKRNTEAFF
>TRBJ2-1|TRBD2|TRBV7-3|many
TGTGCCAGCAGCCCTAGTCCGCGGGGGGTAAATGAGCAGTTCTTC
CASSPSPRGVNEQFF
>TRBJ1-1|NA|TRBV6-5|few
TGTGCCAGGGACAGTGGAACTGAAGCTTTCTTT
CARDSGTEAFF
>TRBJ1-5|NA|TRBV5-1|NA
TGCGCCAGCAGCTTGTCTGGCGGAATCAATCAGCCCCAGCATTTT
CASSLSGGINQPQHF
>TRBJ1-4|TRBD1|TRBV7-2|few
TGTGCCAGCAGCCAAAGGGACAGGGAAAAACTGTTTTTT
CASSQRDREKLFF
>TRBJ1-5|NA|TRBV28|many
TGTGCCAGCAGCATCCTTGGTCAGCCCCAGCATTTT
CASSILGQPQHF
>TRBJ2-7|NA|TRBV5-1|NA
TGCGCCAGCAGCTTGGCGGTGGGGACGAGGGAGCAGTACTTC
CASSLAVGTREQYF
>TRBJ1-5|TRBD1|TRBV6-5|few
TGTGCCAGCAGTCGGGTCCGACAGGGGCTCCAGCATTTT
CASSRVRQGLQHF
>TRBJ2-1|NA|TRBV24-1|NA
TGTGCCACCAGCCGGTTCGGCCACGGAGTCCATGAGCAGTTCTTC
CATSRFGHGVHEQFF
>TRBJ1-2|NA|TRBV4-3|medium-sized
TGCGCCAGCAGCCAAGGCACCGCAGACGTAGGCTACACCTTC
CASSQGTADVGYTF
>TRBJ2-5|TRBD2|TRBV5-1|NA
TGCGCCAGCAGCTTGGGAGCGGGGTTACAAGAGACCCAGTACTTC
CASSLGAGLQETQYF
>TRBJ1-3|NA|TRBV7-2|few
TGTGCCAGCAGCCCTAACCGACTTGGCTCTGGAAACACCATATATTTT
CASSPNRLGSGNTIYF
>TRBJ2-2|NA|TRBV4-2|many
TGTGCCAGCAGCGGGTCCACCGGGGAGCTGTTTTTT
CASSGSTGELFF
>TRBJ1-4|NA|TRBV7-8|many
TGTGCCAGCAGCTTAGCGGGCATGGAAAAACTGTTTTTT
CASSLAGMEKLFF
>TRBJ2-3|NA|TRBV6-5|many
TGTGCCAGCAGTTACACTAGCACAGATACGCAGTATTTT
CASSYTSTDTQYF
>TRBJ2-3|TRBD1|TRBV7-3|many
TGTGCCAGCAGCTTACTGGGGGACAGGGCAGATACGCAGTATTTT
CASSLLGDRADTQYF
>TRBJ2-7|NA|TRBV10-3|NA
TGTGCCATCGGTCGGGACACAAGACCTTACGAGCAGTACTTC
CAIGRDTRPYEQYF
>TRBJ1-5|NA|TRBV7-2|few
TGTGCCAGCAGCCCCCAACGATCGGGGCTGGGGAATCAGCCCCAGCATTTT
CASSPQRSGLGNQPQHF
>TRBJ1-5|NA|TRBV12-3/TRBV12-4|few
TGTGCCAGCAGTCGGGGGTATAGCAATCAGCCCCAGCATTTT
CASSRGYSNQPQHF
>TRBJ2-7|TRBD1|TRBV7-9|many
TGTGCCAGCAGCGCTATGGGACAGGGATACGAGCAGTACTTC
CASSAMGQGYEQYF
>TRBJ2-3|NA|TRBV18|few
TGTGCCAGCTCACTCCTTGACAACTCTCCTAGCACAGATACGCAGTATTTT
CASSLLDNSPSTDTQYF
>TRBJ1-5|NA|TRBV5-6|many
TGTGCCAGCAGCTTTGGATTGGGACCCAATCAGCCCCAGCATTTT
CASSFGLGPNQPQHF
>TRBJ2-5|NA|TRBV27|NA
TGTGCCAGCAGCAACCGGGACACCCTGGTCTTC
CASSNRDTLVF
>TRBJ1-3|NA|TRBV6-6|many
TGTGCCGTGAAAACTCCCGATGGAAACACCATATATTTT
CAVKTPDGNTIYF
>TRBJ2-3|TRBD1|TRBV2|NA
TGTGCCAGCAGGCCAACAGGGGGCGGCACAGATACGCAGTATTTT
CASRPTGGGTDTQYF
>TRBJ1-1|NA|TRBV29-1|many
TGCAGCTTCCTGGCAAACACTGAAGCTTTCTTT
CSFLANTEAFF
>TRBJ1-6|NA|TRBV19|few
TGTGCCAGTAGTTGGCAGGATGCTGATAATTCACCCCTCCACTTT
CASSWQDADNSPLHF
>TRBJ2-2|NA|TRBV11-2|NA
TGTGCCAGCAGCCCATCCCCTCTGACCGGGGAGCTGTTTTTT
CASSPSPLTGELFF
>TRBJ1-1|NA|TRBV5-1|many
TGCGCCAGCAGCTTTGAAGGAACGAACACTGAAGCTTTCTTT
CASSFEGTNTEAFF
>TRBJ2-7|NA|TRBV6-6|few
TGTGCCAGCAGTTACTCCTGGAACGAGCAGTACTTC
CASSYSWNEQYF
>TRBJ1-1|NA|TRBV27|few
TGTGCCAGCAGCCCTTGGGGCAGGGGAAAAACTGAAGCTTTCTTT
CASSPWGRGKTEAFF
>TRBJ1-4|NA|TRBV6-5|few
TGTGCCAGCAGTTACTCTGGGAAGGATAATGAAAAACTGTTTTTT
CASSYSGKDNEKLFF
>TRBJ2-5|NA|TRBV7-2|NA
TGTGCCAGCAGCTTAGCGTTCCAGTCGGAGACCCAGTACTTC
CASSLAFQSETQYF
>TRBJ1-1|NA|TRBV6-1|few
TGTGCCAGCAGTGAAGAGGGGACCACTGAAGCTTTCTTT
CASSEEGTTEAFF
>TRBJ2-6|NA|TRBV6-2/TRBV6-3|few
TGTGCCAGCAGTTACGACACGGATGCCGCCAACGTCCTGACTTTC
CASSYDTDAANVLTF